The next 10 T cell receptor beta chains were all read from a single sample in a study of post-analysis software for immune sequencing data. Study findings and constraints: Among roughly five TRBV segments more frequent in patients than controls were TRBV5-6, TRBV5-1 and TRBV20-1.

Unique molecular identifiers were present in the TCR beta cDNA libraries. TCRdb recomputed calls from the PCR reads with MiXCR, one row per CDR3 protein. The table records about 680,000 distinct CDR3 sequences, around 60% of them present only once. No antigen has been assigned to these receptors. The specimen sequenced was blood. The receptor source for this set is a girl aged 2-10 years with multiple sclerosis.

The rearrangement uses TRBV7-9 and TRBJ1-4; D might be TRBD1 (5 bases). The germline V and J ends were trimmed by 11 bases and 6 bases, with 16 bases remaining between them. In germline, CDR1 is SEHNR, CDR2 FQNEAQ (reference sequence). The CDR3 contains 13 residues. For the CDR3, the DNA is TGTGCCGCGGGAGGGACGCTGGATGAAAAACTGTTTTTT. Translation gives CAAGGTLDEKLFF.

The genes are TRBV3-1 and TRBJ2-7; no firm D call. Germline-derived CDR1 and CDR2 are LGHDT and YNNKEL (reference sequence). V was trimmed by 3 bases and J by 2 bases, leaving 8 bases between them. The CDR3 is made up of 13 amino acids. The CDR3 region has the DNA TGTGCCAGCAGCCATGGGATTACCTACGAGCAGTACTTC. It codes for CASSHGITYEQYF.

This clonotype was seen a handful of times. This rearrangement joins TRBV5-1 to TRBJ2-1, with D possibly being TRBD1 (6 bases). The length of the CDR3 is 13 residues. CDR1 and CDR2 (germline): SGHRS, YFSETQ. Trimming removed 7 bases at V and 9 bases at J, with 17 bases between. The DNA of the CDR3 is TGCGCCAGCGGACGAGGGGGTTTTGGTGAGCAGTTCTTC. It codes for CASGRGGFGEQFF.

CDR3 amino acids: CASRVAGADNEQFF. The DNA for the CDR3 is TGTGCCAGCAGAGTAGCGGGAGCAGACAATGAGCAGTTCTTC. The chain carries TRBV28 and TRBJ2-1; 9 bases map to TRBD2. This CDR3 region has 14 residues. With 6 bases clipped from V and 5 bases from J, the junction kept 5 bases outside the gene matches. CDR1 MDHEN and CDR2 SYDVKM come from the germline V gene.

This clonotype was counted between two and nine times. The gene calls are TRBV6-2 or TRBV6-3 and TRBJ2-2; TRBD1 matches at 8 bases. The CDR3 runs 17 residues. Germline CDR1 is MNHEY and CDR2 is SVGEGT. After removal of 2 bases from V and 0 bases from J, the junction contained 5 bases not matched to a gene. Here the CDR3 reads CASSYRGQGANTGELFF. DNA for the CDR3: TGTGCCAGCAGTTACCGTGGACAGGGTGCGAACACCGGGGAGCTGTTTTTT.

The V and J genes are TRBV7-2 and TRBJ2-3; D is uncertain. From germline, CDR1 is SGHTA and CDR2 FQGNSA. The CDR3 runs to 15 residues. Between the trimmed V and J ends, which lost 4 bases and 2 bases, there was a span of 13 bases. The CDR3 DNA sequence: TGTGCCAGCAGCTCGGACGGATCAGCCACAGATACGCAGTATTTT. This encodes CASSSDGSATDTQYF. The full variable domain, with the rest looked up from reference TRBV7-2 and TRBJ2-3, is GAGVSQSPSNKVTEKGKDVELRCDPISGHTALYWYRQSLGQGLEFLIYFQGNSAPDKSGLPSDRFSAERTGGSVSTLTIQRTQQEDSAVYLCASSSDGSATDTQYFGPGTRLTVL.

For the CDR3, the DNA is TGTGCCATCAGTGTGACCGACAGCACAGATACGCAGTATTTT. Amino acids: CAISVTDSTDTQYF. The chain is built from TRBV10-3 and TRBJ2-3; D gene unclear. Germline V gene lookup returns CDR1 ENHRY and CDR2 SYGVKD. Trimming cost V 4 bases and J 0 bases, with 8 bases left between them. This CDR3 is 14 amino acids long.

The rearrangement joins TRBV11-2 to TRBJ2-7; the D gene is possibly TRBD2 (5 bases). The V end was cut by 1 base, the J end by 5 bases, with 6 bases between. The CDR3 is made up of 12 amino acids. Per germline, CDR1 SGHAT and CDR2 FQNNGV. CDR3 sequence reads: CASSLVAHEQYF. The CDR3 DNA reads TGTGCCAGCAGCTTAGTAGCGCACGAGCAGTACTTC.

This clonotype was seen more than once but under ten times. J is TRBJ2-7 and V is TRBV29-1; D not certain. The CDR3 consists of 12 residues. V was trimmed by 5 bases and J by 1 base, leaving 9 bases between them. The germline V gene encodes CDR1 SQVTM and CDR2 ANQGSEA. The CDR3 reads CSVLDLSYEQYF. CDR3 coding DNA: TGCAGCGTTCTCGACTTGTCCTACGAGCAGTACTTC.

V and J are TRBV7-9 and TRBJ2-7; D is tentatively TRBD1 or TRBD2 (5 bases each). Germline CDR1 reads SEHNR; CDR2 reads FQNEAQ (reference sequence). V was cut by 11 bases and J by 1 base, with 12 bases left in between. The CDR3 spans 12 residues. This chain's CDR3 is CAGGGRSYEQYF. CDR3 DNA sequence: TGTGCCGGTGGGGGTCGATCCTACGAGCAGTACTTC.